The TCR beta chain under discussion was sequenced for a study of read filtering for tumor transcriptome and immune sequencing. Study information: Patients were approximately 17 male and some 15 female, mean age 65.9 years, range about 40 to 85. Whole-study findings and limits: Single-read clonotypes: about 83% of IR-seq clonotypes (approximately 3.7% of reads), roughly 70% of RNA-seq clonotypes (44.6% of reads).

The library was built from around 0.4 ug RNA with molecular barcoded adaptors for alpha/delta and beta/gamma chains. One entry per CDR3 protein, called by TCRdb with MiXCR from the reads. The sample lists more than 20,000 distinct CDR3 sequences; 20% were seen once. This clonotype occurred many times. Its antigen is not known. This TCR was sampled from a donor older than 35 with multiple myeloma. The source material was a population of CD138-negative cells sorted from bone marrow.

The DNA for the CDR3 is TGTGCCACCAGTGATTTGGCAGGGGCTCGGGAGACCCAGTACTTC. Translated: CATSDLAGARETQYF. V and J are TRBV24-1 and TRBJ2-5, with D possibly matching TRBD1 (6 bases). CDR1 is KGHDR and CDR2 is SFDVKD in the germline V gene. The CDR3 is 15 amino acids. The V gene lost 0 bases and the J gene lost 5 bases, with 12 bases spanning the gap.